This TCR beta chain was documented in a study of neoadjuvant anti-PD-1 for oral cavity cancer. The assay was immunoSEQ multiplex PCR, and TCRdb's table has in-frame clones only and misses some. This repertoire shows more than 11,000 clones, 76% found once; its top ten account for 2.4%. Trimming shortened V by 3 bases and J by 5 bases, and 11 bases separated the two germline ends. CDR1 SGHVS and CDR2 FQNEAQ come from the germline V gene. The CDR3 length is 15 residues. The time point here: after neoadjuvant nivolumab, at surgical resection. The specimen comprised PBMCs, sampled after nivolumab (anti-PD-1) treatment. This receptor was obtained from a person aged 35-80 years with oral cavity squamous cell carcinoma. The chain is built from TRBV7-8 and TRBJ1-6; D is perhaps TRBD1 (6 bases). The CDR3 region is CASSFETGDNSPLHF. CDR3 nucleotide sequence: TGTGCCAGCAGCTTCGAGACAGGAGATAATTCACCCCTCCACTTT.